Sequencing of this T cell receptor beta chain was carried out in a study of T-cell memory formation after mild COVID-19. Trimming cost V 2 bases and J 4 bases, with 13 bases left between them. CDR1 and CDR2 (germline): SEHNR, FQNEAQ (reference sequence). The CDR3 runs to 15 residues. For this clonotype: The antigen remains unidentified.

The study's findings and limits: Proof of SARS-CoV-2 specificity was absent for the second-wave clones that crested on day 37. Some SARS-CoV-2-responding clones were already detected in memory before infection. There was a balanced CD4/CD8 profile in clones contracting day 15 to 85, and later expanders leaned CD4+.

From the 5' RACE reads, TCRdb called clonotypes with MiXCR, one entry per CDR3 protein. This table has about 130,000 distinct CDR3 sequences, over 15% appearing once. The sequenced sample consisted of PBMCs or a T cell subset sorted from them (not recorded which). The gene calls are TRBV7-9 and TRBJ2-3, with a weak D call TRBD1 (6 bases). This receptor was identified in a man aged 18 to 30 who had mild COVID-19 (a few samples of this study predate the infection). Cell type and time point are not known. This CDR3 is CASSLWSRGADTQYF. The CDR3 DNA is TGTGCCAGCAGCTTATGGAGCAGGGGAGCAGATACGCAGTATTTT.